These 14 T cell receptor beta chains came from one sample sequenced in a study of control samples from healthy donors and cancer patients. Libraries were prepared by immunoSEQ multiplex PCR; TCRdb keeps only in-frame clonotypes and omits some of them. Among about 55,000 clones listed, 85% to 95% were seen once. Material for sequencing was blood. These receptors all stem from a man aged 25 to 40 in good health.

The CDR3 nucleotides are TGTGCCAGCAGTGATTTTCTCCCCCGATGGAACTATGGCTACACCTTC. Translated: CASSDFLPRWNYGYTF. V usage is TRBV6-1 and J usage is TRBJ1-2; D gene unclear. This CDR3 has 16 amino acids. The V end was cut by 3 bases, the J end by 2 bases, with 16 bases between. CDR1 MNHNS and CDR2 SASEGT come from the germline V gene.

The gene calls are TRBV4-1 and TRBJ1-1; D call uncertain. The CDR3 extends over 15 amino acids. Trimming stripped 1 base from V and 5 bases from J, with 14 bases between. Germline loops: CDR1 MGHRA, CDR2 YSYEKL. The CDR3 loop is CASSQAEGRITEAFF. The CDR3 DNA reads TGCGCCAGCAGCCAAGCTGAGGGTAGGATAACTGAAGCTTTCTTT.

This rearrangement joins TRBV6-1 to TRBJ1-3; D is ambiguous. CDR1 and CDR2 (germline): MNHNS, SASEGT. The V end was cut by 4 bases, the J end by 4 bases, with 11 bases between. There are 14 residues in the CDR3. The CDR3 loop reads CASSGGAEGNTIYF. CDR3 bases: TGTGCCAGCAGTGGTGGCGCCGAAGGAAACACCATATATTTT.

This chain uses TRBV9 with TRBJ2-7; 9 bases are shared with TRBD2. The CDR3 spans 14 residues. V trimming: 0 bases; J trimming: 3 bases; junction bases outside the gene matches: 1. Germline loops: CDR1 SGDLS, CDR2 YYNGEE. CDR3 protein: CASSVGLAVYEQYF. The CDR3 DNA follows: TGTGCCAGCAGCGTAGGACTAGCGGTCTACGAGCAGTACTTC.

V usage is TRBV27 and J usage is TRBJ2-3; the D gene is possibly TRBD2 (5 bases). The CDR3 loop spans 15 amino acids. CDR1 and CDR2 (germline): MNHEY, SMNVEV (reference sequence). Trimming removed 4 bases at V and 4 bases at J, with 15 bases between. The CDR3 loop is CASSYELGIPDTQYF. The CDR3 region has the DNA TGTGCCAGCAGTTACGAACTAGGTATACCAGATACGCAGTATTTT.

The rearrangement uses TRBV4-1 and TRBJ2-7; 8 bases fit TRBD2. Germline loops: CDR1 MGHRA, CDR2 YSYEKL. The CDR3 is 17 residues long. V was pared by 4 bases and J by 2 bases, with 13 bases of the junction left unmatched. Here the CDR3 reads CASSRAVLAGDPYEQYF. DNA of the CDR3: TGCGCCAGCAGCCGGGCAGTTCTAGCGGGTGATCCCTACGAGCAGTACTTC.

In its sample, this clone was seen a few times. The chain uses TRBV20-1 and TRBJ2-7; no definite D call. The V gene's germline CDR1 is DFQATT and CDR2 SNEGSKA (reference sequence). V lost 0 bases, J lost 4 bases, and 4 bases lay in between. The CDR3 is 11 residues long. CDR3 region: CSARDGYEQYF. The CDR3 coding sequence is TGCAGTGCTAGAGATGGATACGAGCAGTACTTC.

The chain employs TRBV3-1 (or the pseudogene TRBV3-2) and TRBJ2-7, with a tentative D call TRBD2 (6 bases). The CDR3 consists of 15 residues. V lost 0 bases, J lost 3 bases, and 12 bases lay in between. Germline CDR1 is LGHDT and CDR2 is YNNKEL (reference sequence). CDR3 protein: CASSQEWGLRYEQYF. The CDR3 DNA follows: TGTGCCAGCAGCCAAGAATGGGGACTTCGCTACGAGCAGTACTTC.

This clone was detected only a few times. V is TRBV21-1 and J is TRBJ1-4; the table calls TRBD1, which could not be checked here. TRBV21-1 is a pseudogene locus. This CDR3 spans 13 amino acids. CDR3 region: CASRGQGSEKLFF. CDR3 bases: TGTGCCAGCAGAGGACAGGGATCGGAAAAACTGTTTTTT.

J is TRBJ2-3 and V is TRBV4-3, with 8 bases fitting TRBD2. Germline CDR1 LGHNA, CDR2 YSLEER. J was trimmed by 4 bases and V by 0 bases; bases with no gene match: 6. The CDR3 runs 16 residues. As DNA, the CDR3 is TGCGCCAGCAGCCAAGATCCCCCGGGAGGGCCAGATACGCAGTATTTT. Translated, it gives CASSQDPPGGPDTQYF.

The chain is built from TRBV27 and TRBJ1-5; TRBD1 matches at 9 bases. Germline CDR1 is MNHEY and CDR2 is SMNVEV (reference sequence). The V gene end was trimmed by 5 bases and the J gene end by 0 bases; junction bases not matched to a gene: 5. The CDR3 has 16 residues. The CDR3 is CASSRWTGASNQPQHF. The CDR3 DNA follows: TGTGCCAGCAGTAGGTGGACAGGGGCTAGCAATCAGCCCCAGCATTTT.

This sequence joins TRBV6-5 and TRBJ2-4; the match to TRBD1 covers 12 bases. V was clipped by 6 bases and J by 2 bases; unmatched bases: 2. From germline, CDR1 is MNHEY and CDR2 SVGAGI. The CDR3 has 15 residues. CDR3 residues: CASRGQGATKNIQYF. DNA for the CDR3: TGTGCCAGCAGGGGACAGGGGGCAACCAAAAACATTCAGTACTTC.

The chain recombines TRBV6-4 with TRBJ2-3; 8 bases line up with TRBD2. The CDR3 runs 15 residues. Germline CDR1 and CDR2: MRHNA and SNTAGT. The V segment lost 3 bases and the J segment 2 bases; nucleotides outside the gene matches: 4. The CDR3 region has the DNA TGTGCCAGCAGTGAAGCGGGAGATACCACAGATACGCAGTATTTT. It translates to CASSEAGDTTDTQYF.

The V and J genes are TRBV4-2 and TRBJ2-3, with a tentative D call TRBD2 (6 bases). The V end was cut by 0 bases, the J end by 2 bases, with 15 bases between. Germline V CDR1 and CDR2: LGHNA, YNFKEQ. The CDR3 is 17 residues long. DNA for the CDR3: TGTGCCAGCAGCCAAGATTTAAACGGGAGAGTCACAGATACGCAGTATTTT. This gives the protein CASSQDLNGRVTDTQYF.